This TCR beta chain was identified in a study of cytomegalovirus exposure and HLA in healthy donors. Whole-study results and caveats: The study carried out a later analysis of TCR beta sequences. It associated 15,000 to 20,000 of them with specific HLA alleles at a false discovery rate of 0.05.

PCR amplification relied on 60 Vbeta primers (plus 13 Jbeta primers). TCRdb's copy holds only in-frame clones and misses some; the assay was immunoSEQ multiplex PCR. The sample lists 150,000 to 200,000 clones; roughly 73% were seen once. Samples came from healthy bone marrow donors. Points on this clone: Its antigen is not identified.

Sequencing was carried out using PBMCs. This clonotype was obtained from a woman aged 30 to 39 in good health and CMV-seronegative.

Here the CDR3 reads CASSVRAYEQYF. The CDR3, as DNA: TGTGCCAGCAGTGTTCGGGCCTACGAGCAGTACTTC. This rearrangement joins TRBV25-1 to TRBJ2-7, with D unresolved. From germline, CDR1 is MGHDK and CDR2 SYGVNS. There are 12 residues in the CDR3. V gave up 4 bases and J gave up 2 bases, with 6 bases separating them.